This T cell receptor (beta chain) was identified during a study of a mutant IDH1 vaccine in newly diagnosed glioma. Overall study results and limits: Patients showed vaccine-induced immune responses at a rate of 93.3%.

A remark on this clone: Its specificity is unknown.

The protocol was immunoSEQ multiplex PCR, while the TCRdb copy is restricted to in-frame clones and leaves out a portion. The repertoire holds roughly 30,000 clones, with around nine tenths as singletons. Time point: week 23, last vaccination. Doses comprised 300 ug of mutant IDH1 20-mer peptide each, plus topical imiquimod. The receptor was isolated from a man aged 35 to 55 with glioma. Sequenced material: PBMCs, taken from a glioma patient whose treatment included an IDH1 peptide vaccine.

CDR3 nucleotides: TGTGCTAGTGGCATGGGACTCAGAGGGACTGAAGCTTTCTTT. Protein sequence: CASGMGLRGTEAFF. The chain uses TRBV12-5 and TRBJ1-1; possible D gene TRBD1, 5 bases. The germline CDR1 and CDR2 sequences are LGHNT and FRNRAP. V was cut by 6 bases and J by 5 bases, with 16 bases left in between. The CDR3 loop spans 14 amino acids.